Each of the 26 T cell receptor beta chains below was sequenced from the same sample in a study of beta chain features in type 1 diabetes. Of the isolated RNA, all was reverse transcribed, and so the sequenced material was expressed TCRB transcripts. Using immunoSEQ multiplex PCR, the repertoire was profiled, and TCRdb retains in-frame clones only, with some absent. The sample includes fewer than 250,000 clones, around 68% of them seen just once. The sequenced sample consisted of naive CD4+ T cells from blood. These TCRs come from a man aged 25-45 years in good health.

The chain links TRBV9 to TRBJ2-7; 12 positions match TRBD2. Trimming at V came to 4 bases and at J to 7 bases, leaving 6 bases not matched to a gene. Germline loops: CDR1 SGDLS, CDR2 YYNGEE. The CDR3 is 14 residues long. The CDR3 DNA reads TGTGCCAGCAGCTCTAGCGGGAGGGGCAAAGAGCAGTACTTC. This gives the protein CASSSSGRGKEQYF.

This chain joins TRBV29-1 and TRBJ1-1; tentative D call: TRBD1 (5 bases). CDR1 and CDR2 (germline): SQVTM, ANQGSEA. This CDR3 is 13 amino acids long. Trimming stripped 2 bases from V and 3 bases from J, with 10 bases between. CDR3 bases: TGCAGCGTTGAAAGGGGTTTTGACACTGAAGCTTTCTTT. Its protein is CSVERGFDTEAFF.

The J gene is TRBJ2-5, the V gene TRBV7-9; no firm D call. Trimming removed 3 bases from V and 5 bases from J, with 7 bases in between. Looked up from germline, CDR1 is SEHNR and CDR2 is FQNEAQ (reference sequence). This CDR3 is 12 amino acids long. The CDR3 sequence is CASSFNMETQYF. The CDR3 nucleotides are TGTGCCAGCAGCTTTAATATGGAGACCCAGTACTTC.

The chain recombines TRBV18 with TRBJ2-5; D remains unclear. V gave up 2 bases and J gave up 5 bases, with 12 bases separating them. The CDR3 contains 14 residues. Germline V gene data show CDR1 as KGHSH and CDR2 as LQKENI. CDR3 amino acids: CASSPGRAPETQYF. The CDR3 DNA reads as TGTGCCAGCTCACCAGGGCGCGCCCCGGAGACCCAGTACTTC.

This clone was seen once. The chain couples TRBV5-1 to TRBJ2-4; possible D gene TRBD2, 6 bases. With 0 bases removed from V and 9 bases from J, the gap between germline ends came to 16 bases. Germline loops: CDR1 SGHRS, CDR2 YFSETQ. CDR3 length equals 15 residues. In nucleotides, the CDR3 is TGCGCCAGCAGCTTGGCCGGAGGGGAAGTCGGCATTCAGTACTTC. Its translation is CASSLAGGEVGIQYF.

CDR3 residues: CASSVGDGTDTQYF. In DNA form, the CDR3 reads TGTGCCAGCAGTGTGGGAGACGGCACAGATACGCAGTATTTT. The V gene is TRBV2, the J gene TRBJ2-3, with TRBD2 as a possible D gene (5 bases). The V gene's germline CDR1 is SNHLY and CDR2 FYNNEI. V was clipped by 4 bases and J by 1 base, with 9 bases between them. The CDR3 totals 14 residues.

The CDR3 DNA reads as TGCAGCGCAGACGAAGGGGGCTATGGCTACACCTTC. It codes for CSADEGGYGYTF. The chain joins TRBV29-1 to TRBJ1-2; possible D gene TRBD1, 6 bases. V dropped 7 bases and J dropped 4 bases, with 13 bases sitting between them. CDR3 length: 12 residues. Germline-derived CDR1 and CDR2 are SQVTM and ANQGSEA.

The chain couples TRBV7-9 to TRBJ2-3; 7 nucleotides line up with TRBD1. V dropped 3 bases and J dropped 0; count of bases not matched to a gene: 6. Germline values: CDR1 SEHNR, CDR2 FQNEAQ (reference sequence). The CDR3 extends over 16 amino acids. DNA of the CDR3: TGTGCCAGCAGCTTTCCGACAGGGAAGAGCACAGATACGCAGTATTTT. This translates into CASSFPTGKSTDTQYF.

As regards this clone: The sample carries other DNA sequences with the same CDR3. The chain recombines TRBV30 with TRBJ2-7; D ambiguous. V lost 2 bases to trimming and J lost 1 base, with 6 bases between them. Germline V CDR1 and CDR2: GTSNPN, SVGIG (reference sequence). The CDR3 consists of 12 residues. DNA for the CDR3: TGTGCCTGGAGTCGACTGTCCTACGAGCAGTACTTC. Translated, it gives CAWSRLSYEQYF.

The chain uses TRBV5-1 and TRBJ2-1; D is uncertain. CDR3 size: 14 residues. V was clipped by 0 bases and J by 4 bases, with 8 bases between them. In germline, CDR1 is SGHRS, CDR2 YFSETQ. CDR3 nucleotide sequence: TGCGCCAGCAGCTTGGAGGCAACTTACAATGAGCAGTTCTTC. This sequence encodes CASSLEATYNEQFF.

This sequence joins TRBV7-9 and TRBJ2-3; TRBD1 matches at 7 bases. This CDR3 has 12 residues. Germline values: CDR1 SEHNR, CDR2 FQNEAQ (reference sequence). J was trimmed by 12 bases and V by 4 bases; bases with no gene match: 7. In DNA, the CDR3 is TGTGCCAGCAGCTCCTCCGGGACAGCTCAGTATTTT. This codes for CASSSSGTAQYF.

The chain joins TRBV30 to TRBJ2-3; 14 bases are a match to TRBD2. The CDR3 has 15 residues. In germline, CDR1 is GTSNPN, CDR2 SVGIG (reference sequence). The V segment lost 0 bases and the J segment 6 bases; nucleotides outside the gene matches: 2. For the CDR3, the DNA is TGTGCCTGGAGTGTACGGACTAGCGGGGGGGATACGCAGTATTTT. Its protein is CAWSVRTSGGDTQYF. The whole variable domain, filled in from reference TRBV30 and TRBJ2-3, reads SQTIHQWPATLVQPVGSPLSLECTVEGTSNPNLYWYRQAAGRGLQLLFYSVGIGQISSEVPQNLSASRPQDRQFILSSKKLLLSDSGFYLCAWSVRTSGGDTQYFGPGTRLTVL.

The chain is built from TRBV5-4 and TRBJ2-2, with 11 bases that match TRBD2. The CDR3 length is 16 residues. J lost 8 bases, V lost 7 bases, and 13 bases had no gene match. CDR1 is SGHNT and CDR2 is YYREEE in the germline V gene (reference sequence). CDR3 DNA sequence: TGTGCCAGCTTCCGCGTAGGGACTAGCGGACGGGGGGAGCTGTTTTTT. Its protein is CASFRVGTSGRGELFF.

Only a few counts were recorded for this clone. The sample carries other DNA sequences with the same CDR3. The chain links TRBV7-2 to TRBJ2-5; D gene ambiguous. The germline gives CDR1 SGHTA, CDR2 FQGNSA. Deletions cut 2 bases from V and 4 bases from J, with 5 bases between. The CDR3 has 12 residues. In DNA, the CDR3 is TGTGCCAGCAGCTTAATTGGAGAGACCCAGTACTTC. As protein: CASSLIGETQYF.

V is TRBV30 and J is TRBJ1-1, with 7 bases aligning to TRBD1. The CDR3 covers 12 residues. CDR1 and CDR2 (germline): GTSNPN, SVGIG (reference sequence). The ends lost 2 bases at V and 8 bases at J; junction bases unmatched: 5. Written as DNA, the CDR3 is TGTGCCTGGAGTAACGTACAGGGGGAAGCTTTCTTT. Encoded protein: CAWSNVQGEAFF.

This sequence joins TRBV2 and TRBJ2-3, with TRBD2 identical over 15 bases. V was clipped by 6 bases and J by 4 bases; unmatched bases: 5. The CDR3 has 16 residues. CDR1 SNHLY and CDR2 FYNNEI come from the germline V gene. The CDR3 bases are TGTGCCAGCAGCTCCGGACTAGCGGGGGGGTCAGATACGCAGTATTTT. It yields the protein CASSSGLAGGSDTQYF.

The chain's CDR3 is CASSSRAATQYF. CDR3 DNA: TGTGCCAGCAGCTCGAGGGCTGCAACCCAGTACTTC. The rearrangement joins TRBV7-2 to TRBJ2-5; TRBD2 is a possible D gene (5 bases). The germline V gene has CDR1 SGHTA and CDR2 FQGNSA. V was clipped by 4 bases and J by 8 bases, with 11 bases between them. This CDR3 spans 12 amino acids.

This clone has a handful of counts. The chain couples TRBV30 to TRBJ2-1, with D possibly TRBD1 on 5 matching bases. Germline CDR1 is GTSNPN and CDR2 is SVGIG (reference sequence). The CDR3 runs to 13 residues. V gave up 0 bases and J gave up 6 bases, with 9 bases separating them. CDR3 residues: CAWSVRQGNEQFF. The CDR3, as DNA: TGTGCCTGGAGTGTAAGGCAGGGCAATGAGCAGTTCTTC.

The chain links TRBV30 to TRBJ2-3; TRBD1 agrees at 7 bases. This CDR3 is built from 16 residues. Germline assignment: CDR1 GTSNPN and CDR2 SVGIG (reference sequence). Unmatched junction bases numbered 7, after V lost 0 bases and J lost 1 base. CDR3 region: CAWSVPRTGGTDTQYF. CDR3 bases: TGTGCCTGGAGTGTACCTCGAACAGGGGGCACAGATACGCAGTATTTT.

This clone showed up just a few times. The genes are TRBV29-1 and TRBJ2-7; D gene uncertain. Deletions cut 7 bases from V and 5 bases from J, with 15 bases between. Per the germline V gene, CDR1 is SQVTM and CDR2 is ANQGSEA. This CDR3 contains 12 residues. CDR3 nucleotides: TGCAGCGGGACCTCGCCACCCAACGAGCAGTACTTC. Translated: CSGTSPPNEQYF.

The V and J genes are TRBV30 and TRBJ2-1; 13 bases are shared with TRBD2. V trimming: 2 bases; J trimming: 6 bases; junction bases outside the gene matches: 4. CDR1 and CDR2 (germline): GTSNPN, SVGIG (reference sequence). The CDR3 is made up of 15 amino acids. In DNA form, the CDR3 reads TGTGCCTGGAGTTTAGGACTAGCGGGAGTCAATGAGCAGTTCTTC. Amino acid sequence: CAWSLGLAGVNEQFF.

CDR3 amino acids: CASSLKNEQFF. The CDR3 coding sequence is TGTGCCAGCAGCTTAAAGAATGAGCAGTTCTTC. This chain uses TRBV11-2 with TRBJ2-1; D is ambiguous. This CDR3 region has 11 residues. Germline lookup yields CDR1 SGHAT and CDR2 FQNNGV. The V and J ends lost 2 bases and 7 bases respectively, with 3 bases between them.

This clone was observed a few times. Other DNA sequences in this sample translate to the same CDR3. The CDR3 is CASSPRTGYYEQYF. CDR3 bases: TGTGCCAGCAGCCCCCGGACAGGCTACTACGAGCAGTACTTC. The chain links TRBV9 to TRBJ2-7; 7 positions match TRBD1. J lost 3 bases, V lost 4 bases, and 7 bases had no gene match. The length of the CDR3 is 14 residues. CDR1 SGDLS and CDR2 YYNGEE come from the germline V gene.

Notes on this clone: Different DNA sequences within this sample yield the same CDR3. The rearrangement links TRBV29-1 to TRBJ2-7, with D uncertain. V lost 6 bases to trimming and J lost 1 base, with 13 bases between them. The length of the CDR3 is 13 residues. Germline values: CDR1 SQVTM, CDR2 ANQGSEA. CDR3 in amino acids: CSVAGRMSYEQYF. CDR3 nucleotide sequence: TGCAGCGTAGCCGGACGGATGTCCTACGAGCAGTACTTC.

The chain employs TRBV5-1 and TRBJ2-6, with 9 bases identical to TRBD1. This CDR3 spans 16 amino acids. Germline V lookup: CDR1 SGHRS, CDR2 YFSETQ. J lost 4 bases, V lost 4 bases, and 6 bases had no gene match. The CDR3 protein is CASSTQGAQGANVLTF. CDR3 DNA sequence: TGCGCCAGCAGCACACAGGGGGCGCAAGGGGCCAACGTCCTGACTTTC.

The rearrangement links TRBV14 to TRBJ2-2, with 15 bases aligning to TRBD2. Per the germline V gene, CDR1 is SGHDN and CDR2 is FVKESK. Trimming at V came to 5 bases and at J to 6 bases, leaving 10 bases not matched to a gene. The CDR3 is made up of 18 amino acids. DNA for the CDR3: TGTGCCAGCAGCTTTAAGTCCGGGACTAGCGGGAGGTCCGGGGAGCTGTTTTTT. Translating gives CASSFKSGTSGRSGELFF.